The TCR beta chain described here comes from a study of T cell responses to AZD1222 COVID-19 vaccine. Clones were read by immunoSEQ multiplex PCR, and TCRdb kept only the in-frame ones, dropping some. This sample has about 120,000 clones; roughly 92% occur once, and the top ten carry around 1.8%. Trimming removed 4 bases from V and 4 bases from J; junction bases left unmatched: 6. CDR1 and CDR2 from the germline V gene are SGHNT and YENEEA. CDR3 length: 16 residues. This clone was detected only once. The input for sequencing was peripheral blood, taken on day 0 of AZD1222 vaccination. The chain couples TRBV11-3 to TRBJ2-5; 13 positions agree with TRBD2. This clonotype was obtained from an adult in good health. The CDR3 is CASSSHGLAGAETQYF. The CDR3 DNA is TGTGCCAGCAGCTCACATGGACTAGCGGGAGCAGAGACCCAGTACTTC.